One T cell receptor beta chain is described in this entry. In this sample, this clonotype turned up many times. Its cognate antigen has yet to be identified. Base qualities are not at hand, and no much larger clone is one base apart. TCR beta CDR3 regions were amplified from RNA transcripts. For the first round of RT-PCR on the TCR CDR3, the HTBI primer set was used together with the Qiagen OneStep RT-PCR kit. The libraries were constructed in a second round of multiplex PCR and then size-selected and purified. Paired-end sequencing of the libraries was performed with 100 bp reads on an Illumina HiSeq2000. Regarding the original processing steps: SOAPnuke was used to process the raw data, removing reads that contained adapters or uncalled bases, had a mean Phred below 15, or lacked an exact match to the constant primer or identifier. High-quality paired reads were merged with COPE v1.2.5, and unique nucleotide sequences were defined as clonotypes. Clonotypes were aligned to IMGT TRBV, TRBD and TRBJ reference segments using MiTCR v1.1. Analysis was restricted to V-J combinations with a frequency above 0.0001, which covered 99% to 99.2% of repertoires. A TCS score was defined as the ratio between F50 (clonal expansion) and ExV (chaos), using BLOSUM62-based TCRdist between CDR3 peptides within each V-J. Welch's t-statistics and random forest reduced 500 to 650 V-J features to under 15, which were used in a naive Bayes classifier (R e1071). TCRdb reworked the public reads: Q25 trimming with fastp, MiXCR clone assembly, productive beta chains retained. Here each entry gathers all rows of one CDR3 protein and keeps the most common genes and DNA. The V and J calls were determined by TCRdb, not by the authors. A total of approximately 400,000 distinct CDR3 sequences appear in this sample, roughly 13% of them only once. In total, the top ten clones hold roughly 20% of the sample.

This specimen comes from a study of T cells in Graves' hyperthyroidism and ophthalmopathy (dated by TCRdb to 2018 to 2020). At the level of the whole study: Peripheral blood samples were taken at the time of initial diagnosis, prior to any treatment. Prospective prediction of ophthalmopathy was tested in an independent validation cohort of some 20 hyperthyroidism patients and around 16 patients who later progressed to ophthalmopathy. According to the paper, TCR Vbeta CDR3 sequencing was carried out on 135 peripheral blood samples, which came from some 41 ophthalmopathy, approximately 72 hyperthyroidism and about 17 progressor patients. Thyroid tissue and blood T-cell repertoires from over 5 Graves' hyperthyroidism patients were also compared in the study. A discovery cohort of about 95 patients, roughly 45 with Graves' ophthalmopathy and approximately 57 with stable Graves' hyperthyroidism, was used to find distinguishing TCR V-J signatures. After sampling, hyperthyroidism patients received methimazole starting at 30 mg daily, and ophthalmopathy patients received high-dose intravenous methylprednisolone. The 85 to 100 discovery patients were divided at random into training and test sets in a 7:3 ratio.

Broader findings and caveats from the paper: In cross-validation, a model built on a 13 V-J signature told ophthalmopathy apart from stable hyperthyroidism with approximately 90% sensitivity and about 81% specificity, and in testing the same model reached 80%/75%. Sample size was not statistically predetermined, and investigators were not blinded to group allocation. Most expanded thyroid clonotypes (frequency above 0.001) were also found in blood, which suggests that blood repertoires may mirror thyroid immune responses. In validation, the model predicted progression to ophthalmopathy a median of roughly 6.2 months before onset, with about 67% sensitivity and roughly 72% specificity.

The hyperthyroidism patients were between 18 and 65 years old and newly diagnosed, with a disease duration of less than 2 months. The study excluded patients with uncontrolled infections, other autoimmune diseases, pregnancy or lactation. Diagnoses were established on the basis of clinical symptoms, serum thyroxine and TRAb, thyroid ultrasound, and orbital computed tomography. Blood from progressor patients was drawn when they were first diagnosed with hyperthyroidism, before any ophthalmopathy symptoms appeared. PBMCs were isolated from 10 ml of fresh peripheral blood by Ficoll-Paque density gradient centrifugation. Progressor patients were defined as those initially diagnosed with Graves' hyperthyroidism in whom ophthalmopathy developed during follow-up. Total RNA was extracted using Trizol reagent, and RNA quality was assessed on an Agilent 2100 Bioanalyzer. The germline V gene provides CDR1 MNHEY and CDR2 SVGAGI. The CDR3, from cysteine to phenylalanine, totals 14 residues. Here the CDR3 DNA is all that survives: 42 bases in frame from base 1. The V end loses 2 bases and the J end loses 1 base, and a stretch of 8 bases separates them.

This sequence was found in a man younger than 45 with Graves' hyperthyroidism that later progressed to Graves' ophthalmopathy. Material for sequencing was blood. This chain is built from TRBV6-5 and TRBJ1-1; the D region possibly corresponds to TRBD1 (5 bases align). The CDR3 corresponds to CASSYDSWNTEAFF. The bases are TGTGCCAGCAGTTACGACAGTTGGAACACTGAAGCTTTCTTT.